This T cell receptor (beta chain) was obtained from a study of a mutant IDH1 vaccine in newly diagnosed glioma. The overall study: Onset of vaccination occurred 4-6 weeks following radiotherapy alone, or with temozolomide cycles. Earlier treatment was radiotherapy, temozolomide, or both, with most getting both. At week 47 came visit V13, while visit V12 had come at week 35.

Clones were read by immunoSEQ multiplex PCR, and TCRdb kept only the in-frame ones, dropping some. The sample lists 45,000 or so clones, around 81% occurring once. Germline assignment: CDR1 PRHDT and CDR2 FYEKMQ (reference sequence). Trimming took 4 bases from V and 3 from J; bases not matched to a gene: 8. This CDR3 has 15 amino acids. Stated time point: week 35, safety follow-up. A single vaccine dose contained 300 ug of mutant IDH1 20-mer peptide, and topical imiquimod was used with it. For this clone: Its antigen is not identified.

Findings and limits, study-wide: Vaccine-induced responses were seen in under 95% of patients, spanning several MHC alleles.

The sequenced sample was PBMCs, obtained from a glioma patient whose treatment included an IDH1 peptide vaccine. The TCR was taken from a woman in her 40s with glioma. Some clones in this sample may be carry-over from other donors' samples. The chain links TRBV13 to TRBJ2-5, with 7 bases that match TRBD1. In DNA, the CDR3 is TGTGCCAGCAGCTGGTACACAGGGGATAAAGAGACCCAGTACTTC. Its protein is CASSWYTGDKETQYF. Full variable domain (outside the CDR3, taken from reference TRBV13 and TRBJ2-5): AAGVIQSPRHLIKEKRETATLKCYPIPRHDTVYWYQQGPGQDPQFLISFYEKMQSDKGSIPDRFSAQQFSDYHSELNMSSLELGDSALYFCASSWYTGDKETQYFGPGTRLLVL.